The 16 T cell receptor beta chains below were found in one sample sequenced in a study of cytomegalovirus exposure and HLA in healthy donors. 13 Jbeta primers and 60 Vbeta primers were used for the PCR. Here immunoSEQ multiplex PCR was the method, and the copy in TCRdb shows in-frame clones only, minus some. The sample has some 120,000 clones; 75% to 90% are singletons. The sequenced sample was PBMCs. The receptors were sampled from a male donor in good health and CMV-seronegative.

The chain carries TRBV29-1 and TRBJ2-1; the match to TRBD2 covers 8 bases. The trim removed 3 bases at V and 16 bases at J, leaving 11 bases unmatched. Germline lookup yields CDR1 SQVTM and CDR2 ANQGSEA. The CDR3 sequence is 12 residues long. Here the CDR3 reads CSVDWRREAPFF. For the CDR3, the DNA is TGCAGCGTTGATTGGCGGCGGGAGGCCCCCTTCTTC.

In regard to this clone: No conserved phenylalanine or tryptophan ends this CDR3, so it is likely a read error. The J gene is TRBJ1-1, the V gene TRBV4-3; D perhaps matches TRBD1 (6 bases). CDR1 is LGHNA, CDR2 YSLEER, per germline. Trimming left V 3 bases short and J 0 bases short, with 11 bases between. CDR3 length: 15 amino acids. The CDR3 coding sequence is TGCGCCAGCAGCCAGGACGACAGGTTGAACACTGAAGCTTTCCTT. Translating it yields CASSQDDRLNTEAFL.

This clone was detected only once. The CDR3 loop reads CASSLRGQSISYEQYF. In DNA, the CDR3 is TGTGCCAGCAGCTTACGAGGACAGTCGATCTCCTACGAGCAGTACTTC. The chain recombines TRBV7-2 with TRBJ2-5; D may be TRBD1 (6 bases). TRBJ2-7 matches the DNA end more closely, so the J call is doubtful. The germline CDR1 and CDR2 sequences are SGHTA and FQGNSA. The length of the CDR3 is 16 residues.

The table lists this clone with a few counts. CDR3: CASSIAGASVSYEQYF. DNA of the CDR3: TGTGCCAGTAGTATAGCAGGAGCTAGCGTTTCCTACGAGCAGTACTTC. V usage is TRBV19 and J usage is TRBJ2-7; weak D call: TRBD2 (6 bases). With 1 base removed from V and 1 base from J, the gap between germline ends came to 14 bases. CDR1 and CDR2 (germline): LNHDA, SQIVND (reference sequence). The CDR3 contains 16 residues.

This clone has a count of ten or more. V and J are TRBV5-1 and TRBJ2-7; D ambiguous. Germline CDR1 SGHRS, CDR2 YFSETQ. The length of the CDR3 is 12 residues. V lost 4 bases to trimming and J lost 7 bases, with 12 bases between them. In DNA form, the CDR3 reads TGCGCCAGCAGCATAGAGTACGGGGAGCAGTACTTC. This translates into CASSIEYGEQYF.

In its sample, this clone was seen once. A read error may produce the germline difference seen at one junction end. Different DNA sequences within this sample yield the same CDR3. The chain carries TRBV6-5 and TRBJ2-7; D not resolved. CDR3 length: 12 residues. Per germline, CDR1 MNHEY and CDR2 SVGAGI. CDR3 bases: TGCGCCAGCAGTTTGCCCAGTGGCGAGCAGTACTTC. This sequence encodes CASSLPSGEQYF.

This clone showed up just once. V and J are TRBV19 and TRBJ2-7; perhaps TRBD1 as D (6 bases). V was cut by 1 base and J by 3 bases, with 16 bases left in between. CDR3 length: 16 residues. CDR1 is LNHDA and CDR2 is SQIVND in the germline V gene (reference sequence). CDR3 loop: CASSIALTGNYYEQYF. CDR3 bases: TGTGCCAGTAGTATAGCCCTGACAGGAAACTACTACGAGCAGTACTTC.

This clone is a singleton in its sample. DNA of the CDR3: TGTGCCAGCTCACCACCGAGGACAGGGGACGAGCAGTACTTC. It yields the protein CASSPPRTGDEQYF. This chain uses TRBV18 with TRBJ2-7, with 9 nucleotides matching TRBD1. V lost 0 bases to trimming and J lost 5 bases; unmatched junction nucleotides: 2. The CDR3 totals 14 residues. The germline CDR1 and CDR2 sequences are KGHSH and LQKENI. The complete variable domain, with remaining parts taken from reference TRBV18 and TRBJ2-7, reads NAGVMQNPRHLVRRRGQEARLRCSPMKGHSHVYWYRQLPEEGLKFMVYLQKENIIDESGMPKERFSAEFPKEGPSILRIQQVVRGDSAAYFCASSPPRTGDEQYFGPGTRLTVT.

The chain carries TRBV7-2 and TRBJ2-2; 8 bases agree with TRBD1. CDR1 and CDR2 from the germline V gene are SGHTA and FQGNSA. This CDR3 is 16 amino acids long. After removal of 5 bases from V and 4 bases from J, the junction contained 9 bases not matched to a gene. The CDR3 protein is CASSPRTGLSTGELFF. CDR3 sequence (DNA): TGTGCCAGCAGCCCCCGGACAGGGCTTAGCACCGGGGAGCTGTTTTTT.

CDR3 protein: CASSFGTGGNTEAFF. The CDR3 DNA reads TGTGCCAGCAGCTTCGGGACAGGGGGGAACACTGAAGCTTTCTTT. The genes are TRBV5-6 and TRBJ1-1; 11 nucleotides align to TRBD1. The germline V gene has CDR1 SGHDT and CDR2 YYEEEE. V was clipped by 2 bases and J by 1 base; unmatched bases: 1. The CDR3 has 15 amino acids.

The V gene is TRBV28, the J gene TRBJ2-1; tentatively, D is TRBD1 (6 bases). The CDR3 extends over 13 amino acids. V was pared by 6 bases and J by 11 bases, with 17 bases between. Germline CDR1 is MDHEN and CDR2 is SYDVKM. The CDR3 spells CASRIQDRYKQFF. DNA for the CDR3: TGTGCCAGCAGAATACAGGACAGATATAAGCAGTTCTTC.

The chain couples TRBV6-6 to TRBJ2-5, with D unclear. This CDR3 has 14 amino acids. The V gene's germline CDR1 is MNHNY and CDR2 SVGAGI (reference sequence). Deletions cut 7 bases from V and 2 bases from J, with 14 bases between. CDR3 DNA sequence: TGTGCCAGCATATCATCGGCGGCACAAGAGACCCAGTACTTC. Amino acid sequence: CASISSAAQETQYF.

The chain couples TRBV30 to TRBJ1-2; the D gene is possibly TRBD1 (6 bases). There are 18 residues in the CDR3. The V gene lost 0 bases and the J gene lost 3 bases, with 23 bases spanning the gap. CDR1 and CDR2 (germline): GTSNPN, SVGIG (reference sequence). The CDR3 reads CAWSVSGGGTLNDYGYTF. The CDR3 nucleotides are TGTGCCTGGAGTGTTAGCGGGGGCGGGACTCTGAATGACTATGGCTACACCTTC.

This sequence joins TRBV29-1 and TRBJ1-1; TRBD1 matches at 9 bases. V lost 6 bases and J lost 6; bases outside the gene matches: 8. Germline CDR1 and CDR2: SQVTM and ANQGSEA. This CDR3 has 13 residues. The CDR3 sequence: CSVAGQGRAEAFF. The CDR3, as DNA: TGCAGCGTGGCGGGACAGGGACGCGCTGAAGCTTTCTTT. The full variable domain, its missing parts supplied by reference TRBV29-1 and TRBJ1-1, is SAVISQKPSRDICQRGTSLTIQCQVDSQVTMMFWYRQQPGQSLTLIATANQGSEATYESGFVIDKFPISRPNLTFSTLTVSNMSPEDSSIYLCSVAGQGRAEAFFGQGTRLTVV.

The DNA of the CDR3 is TGTGCCTGGAGTTTTATGGGCAGGGGGTTCGCTGAAGCTTTCTTT. It codes for CAWSFMGRGFAEAFF. The rearrangement joins TRBV30 to TRBJ1-1, with TRBD1 matching over 7 bases. Looked up from germline, CDR1 is GTSNPN and CDR2 is SVGIG (reference sequence). The ends lost 2 bases at V and 6 bases at J; junction bases unmatched: 12. The CDR3 is 15 residues long.

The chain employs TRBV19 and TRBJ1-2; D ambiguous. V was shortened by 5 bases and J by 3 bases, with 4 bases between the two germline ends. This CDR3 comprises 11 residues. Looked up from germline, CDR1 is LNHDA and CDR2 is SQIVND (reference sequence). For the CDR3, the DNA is TGTGCCAGTAGTTCCTACTATGGCTACACCTTC. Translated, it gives CASSSYYGYTF.